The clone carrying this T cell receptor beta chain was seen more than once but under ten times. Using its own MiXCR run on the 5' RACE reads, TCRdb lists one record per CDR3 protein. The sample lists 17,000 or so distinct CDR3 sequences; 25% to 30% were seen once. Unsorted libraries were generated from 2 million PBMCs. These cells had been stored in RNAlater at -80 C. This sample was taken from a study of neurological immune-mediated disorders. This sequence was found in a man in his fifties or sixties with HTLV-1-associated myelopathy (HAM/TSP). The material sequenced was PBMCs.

CDR3 DNA sequence: TGCAGTGCTAGAGGAAGCGCAGGGACCTACAATGAGCAGTTCTTC. This codes for CSARGSAGTYNEQFF. This chain links TRBV20-1 with TRBJ2-1; a weak D match, TRBD1 (5 bases). V lost 1 base, J lost 2 bases, and 12 bases lay in between. CDR1 is DFQATT, CDR2 SNEGSKA, per germline (reference sequence). This CDR3 has 15 residues.